These T cell receptor beta chains were read from a single sample in a study of early T cells in non-severe SARS-CoV-2 infection. TCRdb called the 5' RACE reads again in MiXCR, with one record for every CDR3 protein. The sample holds over 70,000 distinct CDR3 sequences; under 15% are singletons and the top ten take roughly 6.4%. The material sequenced was whole blood. Source of these receptors: an adult who was a healthcare worker with PCR-confirmed SARS-CoV-2 infection or an uninfected control (not recorded which). The CDR3 runs from the conserved cysteine through the conserved F or W. D genes are given only for firm matches. Size tells how often a clone was seen (once, few, many) or the class of an expanded clone, and some rows leave it out.

J	size	length	D	V	CDR3	DNA
TRBJ2-3	.	15	.	TRBV19	CASSSPSSGRDTQYF	TGTGCCAGTAGCTCTCCATCGAGTGGTCGGGATACGCAGTATTTT
TRBJ2-1	once	15	.	TRBV20-1	CSARSGGTSYNEQFF	TGCAGTGCTAGATCAGGCGGGACCTCCTACAATGAGCAGTTCTTC
TRBJ2-7	few	15	TRBD2	TRBV5-6	CASSLAASGLYEQYF	TGTGCCAGCAGCTTGGCGGCTAGCGGGCTTTACGAGCAGTACTTC
TRBJ2-7	few	14	.	TRBV2	CASSEARVGYEQYF	TGTGCCAGCAGTGAAGCGCGGGTCGGCTACGAGCAGTACTTC
TRBJ1-4	.	14	.	TRBV5-1	CASSSDAGSEKLFF	TGCGCCAGCAGCTCCGACGCCGGGAGCGAAAAACTGTTTTTT
TRBJ2-5	.	14	.	TRBV14	CASSQRTAQETQYF	TGTGCCAGCAGCCAAAGGACAGCACAAGAGACCCAGTACTTC
TRBJ2-3	many	17	TRBD2	TRBV5-5	CASSASLAVMSTDTQYF	TGTGCCAGCAGCGCCAGCCTAGCGGTCATGAGCACAGATACGCAGTATTTT
TRBJ1-4	.	18	.	TRBV28	CASSLTPGHSGRGEKLFF	TGTGCCAGCAGTCTCACTCCGGGACACTCTGGGCGGGGTGAAAAACTGTTTTTT
TRBJ2-7	.	12	.	TRBV2	CARGETAYEQYF	TGTGCCAGGGGAGAGACCGCCTACGAGCAGTACTTC
TRBJ1-4	many	13	.	TRBV30	CAWDRRSPGKLFF	TGTGCCTGGGACAGGCGTAGCCCGGGAAAACTGTTTTTT
TRBJ2-2	many	13	.	TRBV20-1	CSARAHLGGELFF	TGCAGTGCTAGAGCCCACTTGGGCGGAGAGCTGTTTTTT
TRBJ2-1	few	16	TRBD1	TRBV5-1	CASRKWTGSSYNEQFF	TGCGCCAGCAGAAAGTGGACAGGGAGCTCCTACAATGAGCAGTTCTTC
TRBJ2-3	.	17	TRBD2	TRBV4-1	CASSQELAGISTDTQYF	TGCGCCAGCAGCCAAGAGCTAGCGGGGATTAGCACAGATACGCAGTATTTT
TRBJ1-1	.	13	.	TRBV12-3/TRBV12-4	CASSLATSTEAFF	TGTGCCAGCAGTTTAGCAACGAGCACTGAAGCTTTCTTT
TRBJ2-5	many	14	.	TRBV29-1	CSVPDAQGRETQYF	TGCAGCGTCCCCGATGCACAGGGTAGAGAGACCCAGTACTTC
TRBJ2-5	few	16	.	TRBV15	CATSRDFGSGLETQYF	TGTGCCACCAGCAGAGATTTCGGTTCAGGGCTAGAGACCCAGTACTTC
TRBJ1-2	few	16	.	TRBV5-1	CASSLDEVLRGYGYTF	TGCGCCAGCAGCTTGGACGAAGTTCTCAGGGGCTATGGCTACACCTTC
TRBJ1-2	many	20	.	TRBV9	CASSVEPWKSRTLTLYGYTF	TGTGCCAGCAGCGTGGAGCCGTGGAAGTCCCGGACACTCACCCTCTATGGCTACACCTTC
TRBJ2-6	.	18	TRBD1	TRBV29-1	CSVHTGQGFNSGANVLTF	TGCAGCGTACACACGGGACAGGGTTTTAACTCTGGGGCCAACGTCCTGACTTTC
TRBJ1-1	many	13	.	TRBV10-3	CAIAPGVNTEAFF	TGTGCCATCGCCCCAGGGGTGAACACTGAAGCTTTCTTT
TRBJ2-1	.	11	.	TRBV28	CASSFAGEQFF	TGTGCCAGCAGTTTCGCGGGCGAGCAGTTCTTC
TRBJ2-1	many	16	TRBD2	TRBV27	CASTSLAGGSYNEQFF	TGTGCCAGCACCTCACTAGCGGGAGGCTCCTACAATGAGCAGTTCTTC
TRBJ2-7	few	14	.	TRBV3-1	CASSPWGASYEQYF	TGTGCCAGCAGCCCTTGGGGGGCATCCTACGAGCAGTACTTC
TRBJ2-7	few	13	.	TRBV11-2	CASSPQVDYEQYF	TGTGCCAGCAGCCCCCAGGTGGACTACGAGCAGTACTTC
TRBJ2-7	many	14	.	TRBV4-1	CASSHADGGYEQYF	TGCGCCAGCAGCCATGCTGACGGGGGCTACGAGCAGTACTTC
TRBJ2-7	many	16	TRBD2	TRBV13	CASSLAGGPGFSEQYF	TGTGCCAGCAGCTTAGCGGGAGGGCCTGGGTTTTCCGAGCAGTACTTC
TRBJ2-5	.	14	.	TRBV18	CASSPSGIEETQYF	TGTGCCAGCTCACCCTCAGGGATAGAAGAGACCCAGTACTTC
TRBJ2-7	few	14	.	TRBV3-1	CASSQTGQPYEQYF	TGTGCCAGCAGCCAAACGGGACAACCATACGAGCAGTACTTC
TRBJ1-1	.	15	.	TRBV9	CASSVGILSNTEAFF	TGTGCCAGCAGCGTAGGAATCCTATCGAACACTGAAGCTTTCTTT
TRBJ1-1	.	13	.	TRBV4-1	CASSPGMNTEAFF	TGCGCCAGCAGCCCGGGCATGAACACTGAAGCTTTCTTT
TRBJ2-7	.	15	TRBD1	TRBV5-1	CASSLGGTAAYEQYF	TGCGCCAGCAGCTTGGGGGGGACAGCCGCCTACGAGCAGTACTTC
TRBJ2-7	.	14	.	TRBV7-9	CASSPPGQPYEQYF	TGTGCCAGCAGCCCGCCCGGACAGCCTTACGAGCAGTACTTC
TRBJ2-5	.	15	TRBD2	TRBV12-3/TRBV12-4	CASSGTSGRGETQYF	TGTGCCAGCAGTGGGACTAGCGGGAGGGGAGAGACCCAGTACTTC
TRBJ2-7	few	15	TRBD1	TRBV29-1	CSVETRQGYVYEQYF	TGCAGCGTTGAAACAAGACAGGGCTATGTATACGAGCAGTACTTC
TRBJ2-7	few	13	.	TRBV7-9	CASSRGNNYEQYF	TGTGCCAGCAGTCGGGGTAACAACTACGAGCAGTACTTC
TRBJ1-5	few	15	.	TRBV19	CASRWDGAPNQPQHF	TGTGCCAGTAGATGGGACGGGGCCCCCAATCAGCCCCAGCATTTT
TRBJ1-4	.	16	TRBD1	TRBV2	CASGTGGLRGNEKLFF	TGTGCCAGCGGGACAGGGGGCTTGCGTGGGAATGAAAAACTGTTTTTT
TRBJ2-1	.	16	.	TRBV9	CASSVGSTWANNEQFF	TGTGCCAGCAGCGTAGGGTCGACGTGGGCCAACAATGAGCAGTTCTTC
TRBJ2-1	.	15	TRBD2	TRBV3-1	CASSQVAGVYNEQFF	TGTGCCAGCAGCCAAGTGGCGGGAGTCTACAATGAGCAGTTCTTC
TRBJ1-2	many	15	TRBD1	TRBV11-2	CASSPGTAWGYGYTF	TGTGCCAGCAGCCCTGGGACAGCCTGGGGCTATGGCTACACCTTC
TRBJ1-4	few	15	TRBD1	TRBV27	CASTNRGFANEKLFF	TGTGCCAGCACCAACAGGGGTTTTGCTAATGAAAAACTGTTTTTT